Listed below are T cell receptor beta chains from one sample, sequenced in a study of Ad26.COV2.S vaccination and SARS-CoV-2 variants. The protocol was immunoSEQ multiplex PCR, while the TCRdb copy is restricted to in-frame clones and leaves out a portion. The sample includes 300,000 to 350,000 clones, more than 70% seen only once; the top ten take approximately 1.9%. This sample comprised peripheral blood, obtained in a trial of Ad26.COV2.S vaccine versus placebo. These receptors all come from a person aged 18 to 65 who received the Ad26.COV2.S COVID-19 vaccine or a placebo. Each CDR3 is given with its conserved first and last residue. The D gene is left open where the match is weak. Expanded clones are given a class, and other clones once, few, many or no size at all.

cdr3_aa cdr3_nt d_call j_call v_call clone_size
CASRQGMRSYEQYF TGTGCCAGCAGACAGGGGATGAGGTCCTACGAGCAGTACTTC TRBD1 TRBJ2-7 TRBV11-2 NA
CASSQASYNEQFF TGTGCCAGCAGCCAAGCTTCCTACAATGAGCAGTTCTTC NA TRBJ2-1 TRBV3-1/TRBV3-2 NA
CASSPSRGAGTEAFF TGCGCCAGCAGTCCCTCCAGGGGGGCCGGCACTGAAGCTTTCTTT TRBD1 TRBJ1-1 TRBV10-1 NA
CASSTRETQYF TGTGCCAGCAGCACCAGGGAGACCCAGTACTTC NA TRBJ2-5 TRBV6-5 NA
CASSFLGASYGYTF TGTGCCAGCAGCTTTCTGGGGGCGAGCTATGGCTACACCTTC NA TRBJ1-2 TRBV7-9 NA
CASSFAEDPIYSNQPQHF TGCGCCAGCAGCTTCGCAGAAGACCCTATTTATAGCAATCAGCCCCAGCATTTT NA TRBJ1-5 TRBV5-1 NA
CASSLAAGTGGINEQYF TGTGCCAGCAGCTTAGCGGCCGGGACAGGGGGCATAAACGAGCAGTACTTC TRBD1 TRBJ2-7 TRBV7-9 few
CASSFSRTGEGYF TGTGCCAGCAGTTTTAGCAGGACAGGGGAAGGGTACTTC TRBD1 TRBJ2-7 TRBV12-3/TRBV12-4 NA
CASSLSAGSSGETQYF TGTGCCAGCAGCTTGTCGGCAGGCTCTTCGGGAGAGACCCAGTACTTC NA TRBJ2-5 TRBV5-4 NA
CASSDGLAGDNEQFF TGTGCCAGCAGTGATGGACTAGCGGGGGACAATGAGCAGTTCTTC TRBD2 TRBJ2-1 TRBV6-4 NA
CASSLAGQGEGYTF TGCGCCAGCAGCTTGGCCGGTCAGGGAGAAGGCTACACCTTC NA TRBJ1-2 TRBV5-1 NA
CASSLDPGFYGYTF TGTGCCAGCAGCTTAGATCCCGGATTCTATGGCTACACCTTC NA TRBJ1-2 TRBV7-9 NA
CASRNIGQSNYGYTF TGTGCCAGTAGGAACATTGGACAGTCAAACTATGGCTACACCTTC NA TRBJ1-2 TRBV19 NA
CASSPTGQVYEQYF TGTGCCAGCTCCCCTACCGGACAGGTCTACGAGCAGTACTTC TRBD1 TRBJ2-7 TRBV18 NA
CASSAGTSGFLDQYF TGTGCCAGCAGCGCCGGGACTAGCGGGTTTCTCGATCAGTATTTT TRBD2 TRBJ2-3 TRBV9 NA
CASSPRQGGTGELFF TGTGCCAGCAGTCCCCGACAGGGGGGCACCGGGGAGCTGTTTTTT TRBD1 TRBJ2-2 TRBV7-6 NA
CASSSGANTEAFF TGTGCCAGCAGTTCTGGAGCGAACACTGAAGCTTTCTTT NA TRBJ1-1 TRBV7-3 NA
CASSSYRDGYTF TGTGCCAGCAGCTCCTACAGAGATGGCTACACCTTC NA TRBJ1-2 TRBV5-6 NA
CASSLTAGNEQFF TGTGCCAGCAGCTTGACAGCTGGGAATGAGCAGTTCTTC NA TRBJ2-1 TRBV7-2 NA
CANTGDRANYGYTF TGTGCCAACACAGGGGACCGCGCTAACTATGGCTACACCTTC NA TRBJ1-2 TRBV21-1 NA
CAWSTPGTLNTEAFF TGTGCCTGGAGTACCCCCGGGACTTTGAACACTGAAGCTTTCTTT NA TRBJ1-1 TRBV30 NA
CASSYGGLGAGELFF TGTGCCAGCAGTTACGGGGGCCTGGGGGCCGGGGAGCTGTTTTTT NA TRBJ2-2 TRBV6-2/TRBV6-3 once
CASSLAHEGANTQYF TGTGCCAGCAGCTTAGCGCACGAGGGGGCGAATACGCAGTATTTT TRBD1 TRBJ2-3 TRBV7-9 NA
CASSSDSNYYEQYF TGTGCCAGCAGCTCCGACAGTAACTACTACGAGCAGTACTTC NA TRBJ2-7 TRBV13 NA
CASSFRTGQETQYF TGTGCCAGCAGCTTCAGGACAGGGCAAGAGACCCAGTACTTC TRBD1 TRBJ2-5 TRBV7-2 NA
CAWSGSLSRVTEAFF TGTGCCTGGAGTGGGTCTCTCAGTAGGGTCACTGAAGCTTTCTTT NA TRBJ1-1 TRBV30 NA
CASSSPGTGRLYGYTF TGTGCCAGCAGCTCCCCCGGGACAGGCCGACTTTATGGCTACACCTTC TRBD1 TRBJ1-2 TRBV7-8 NA
CASTSGDRVTSYTF TGTGCCAGCACCTCCGGGGACAGGGTAACTAGCTACACCTTC TRBD1 TRBJ1-2 TRBV6-5 NA
CASETGRPDTEAFF TGTGCCAGTGAGACAGGGCGTCCTGACACTGAAGCTTTCTTT TRBD1 TRBJ1-1 TRBV19 NA
CASTPRSGSPLHF TGTGCCAGCACGCCTCGATCGGGTTCACCCCTCCACTTT NA TRBJ1-6 TRBV25-1 NA
CASSSTRASGNTIYF TGTGCCAGCAGTTCAACCAGGGCCTCTGGAAACACCATATATTTT NA TRBJ1-3 TRBV28 NA
CASSRGQSYTF TGTGCCAGCAGTCGGGGACAGAGCTACACCTTC TRBD1 TRBJ1-2 TRBV28 NA
CATSDSRAGGKGELFF TGTGCCACCAGTGATTCTCGGGCAGGGGGAAAGGGGGAGCTGTTTTTT TRBD1 TRBJ2-2 TRBV24-1 NA
CASSHLTGGQPQHF TGCGCCAGCAGCCATCTCACAGGGGGTCAGCCCCAGCATTTT TRBD1 TRBJ1-5 TRBV4-1 few
CASSPGGTGANYGYTF TGTGCCAGCAGTCCGGGCGGAACAGGGGCTAACTATGGCTACACCTTC TRBD1 TRBJ1-2 TRBV5-4 NA
CASSLDAYEQYF TGTGCCAGCAGCTTGGACGCCTACGAGCAGTACTTC NA TRBJ2-7 TRBV5-4 NA
CASRPGSTNEKLFF TGTGCCAGCAGGCCGGGCTCAACTAATGAAAAACTGTTTTTT NA TRBJ1-4 TRBV6-5 NA
CASRSGNQPQHF TGTGCCAGCAGATCAGGGAATCAGCCCCAGCATTTT NA TRBJ1-5 TRBV2 NA
CASSLGGGEQYF TGCGCCAGCAGCTTGGGAGGAGGCGAGCAGTACTTC NA TRBJ2-7 TRBV5-1 NA
CASSIDRGRPNTEAFF TGTGCCAGTAGTATAGATCGAGGCAGGCCGAACACTGAAGCTTTCTTT NA TRBJ1-1 TRBV19 once
CASSQPTDFYGYTF TGTGCCAGCAGCCAACCGACGGATTTCTATGGCTACACCTTC NA TRBJ1-2 TRBV4-2 NA
CASSPRPGSTDTQYF TGTGCCAGCAGCCCACGACCAGGCAGCACAGATACGCAGTATTTT NA TRBJ2-3 TRBV9 NA
CASKTTTGIPIRLTEAFF TGTGCCAGCAAGACGACAACAGGGATCCCGATTCGTCTGACTGAAGCTTTCTTT NA TRBJ1-1 TRBV2 NA
CASSLGLVAGGTYEQYF TGCGCCAGCAGCTTGGGGTTAGTAGCGGGGGGCACCTACGAGCAGTACTTC TRBD2 TRBJ2-7 TRBV5-1 NA
CSVEDRNRALGYTF TGCAGCGTTGAAGATCGGAACAGGGCGTTGGGCTACACCTTC NA TRBJ1-2 TRBV29-1 NA